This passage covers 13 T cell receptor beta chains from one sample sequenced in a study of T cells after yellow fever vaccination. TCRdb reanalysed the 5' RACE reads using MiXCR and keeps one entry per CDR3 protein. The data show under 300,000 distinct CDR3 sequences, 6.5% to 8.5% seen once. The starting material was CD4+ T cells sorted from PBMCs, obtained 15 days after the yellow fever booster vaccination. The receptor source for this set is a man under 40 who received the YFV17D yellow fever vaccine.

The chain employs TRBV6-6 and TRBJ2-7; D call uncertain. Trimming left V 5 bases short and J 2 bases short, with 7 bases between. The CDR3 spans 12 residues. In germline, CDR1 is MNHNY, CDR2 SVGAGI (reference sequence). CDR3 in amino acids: CASSGSPYEQYF. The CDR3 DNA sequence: TGTGCCAGCAGTGGTAGCCCCTACGAGCAGTACTTC.

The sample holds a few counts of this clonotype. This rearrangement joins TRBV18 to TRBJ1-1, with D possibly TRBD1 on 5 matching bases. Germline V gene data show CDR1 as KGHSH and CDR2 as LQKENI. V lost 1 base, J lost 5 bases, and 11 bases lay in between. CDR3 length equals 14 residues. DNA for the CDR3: TGTGCCAGCTCACCACAGGGGTGGGATACTGAAGCTTTCTTT. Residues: CASSPQGWDTEAFF.

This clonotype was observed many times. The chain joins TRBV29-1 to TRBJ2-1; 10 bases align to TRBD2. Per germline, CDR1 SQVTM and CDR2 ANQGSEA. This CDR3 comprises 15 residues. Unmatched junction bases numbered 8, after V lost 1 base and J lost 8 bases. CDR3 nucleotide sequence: TGCAGCGTTGAAGCCAATACTCTAGCGGGAGATGAGCAGTTCTTC. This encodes CSVEANTLAGDEQFF.

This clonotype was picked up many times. The CDR3 region is CSVAETLAKNIQYF. The DNA for the CDR3 is TGCAGCGTTGCCGAGACACTAGCCAAAAACATTCAGTACTTC. The V gene is TRBV29-1, the J gene TRBJ2-4; unclear D gene. The germline V gene encodes CDR1 SQVTM and CDR2 ANQGSEA. V lost 4 bases to trimming and J lost 0 bases, with 10 bases between them. There are 14 residues in the CDR3.

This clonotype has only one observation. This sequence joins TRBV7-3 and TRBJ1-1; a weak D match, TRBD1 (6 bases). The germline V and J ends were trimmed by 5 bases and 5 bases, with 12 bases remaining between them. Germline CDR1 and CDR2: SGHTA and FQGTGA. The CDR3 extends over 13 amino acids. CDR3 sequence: CASSTVGGTEAFF. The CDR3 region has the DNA TGTGCCAGCAGCACAGTAGGGGGAACTGAAGCTTTCTTT.

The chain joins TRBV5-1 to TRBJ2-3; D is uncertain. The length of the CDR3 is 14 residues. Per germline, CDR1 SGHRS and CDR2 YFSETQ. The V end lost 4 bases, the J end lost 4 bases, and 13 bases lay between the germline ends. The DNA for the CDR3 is TGCGCCAGCAGCCAAAGATCAAATTCAGATACGCAGTATTTT. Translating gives CASSQRSNSDTQYF.

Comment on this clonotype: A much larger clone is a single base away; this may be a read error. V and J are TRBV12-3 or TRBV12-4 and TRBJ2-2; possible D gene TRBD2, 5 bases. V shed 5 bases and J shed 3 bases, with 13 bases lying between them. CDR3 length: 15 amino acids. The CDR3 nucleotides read TGTGCCAGCAGTCTCGGGATATCGGACACCGGGGAGCTGTTTTTT. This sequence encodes CASSLGISDTGELFF.

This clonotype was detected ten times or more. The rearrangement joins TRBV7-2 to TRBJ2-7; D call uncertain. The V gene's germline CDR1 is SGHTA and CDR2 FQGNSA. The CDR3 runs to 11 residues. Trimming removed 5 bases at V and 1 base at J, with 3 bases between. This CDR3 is CASSPSYEQYF. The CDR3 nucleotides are TGTGCCAGCAGCCCGTCCTACGAGCAGTACTTC.

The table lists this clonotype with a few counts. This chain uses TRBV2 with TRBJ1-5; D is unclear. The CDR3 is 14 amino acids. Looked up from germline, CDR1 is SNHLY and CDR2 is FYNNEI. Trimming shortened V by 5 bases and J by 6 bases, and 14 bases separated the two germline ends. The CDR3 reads CASSLDGDPQPQHF. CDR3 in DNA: TGTGCCAGCAGTCTGGACGGAGATCCTCAGCCCCAGCATTTT.

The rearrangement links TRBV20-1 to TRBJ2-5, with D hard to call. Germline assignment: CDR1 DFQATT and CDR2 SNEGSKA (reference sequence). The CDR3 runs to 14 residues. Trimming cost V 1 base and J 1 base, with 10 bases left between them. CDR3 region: CSARVLGSQETQYF. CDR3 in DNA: TGCAGTGCTAGAGTGTTGGGAAGCCAAGAGACCCAGTACTTC.

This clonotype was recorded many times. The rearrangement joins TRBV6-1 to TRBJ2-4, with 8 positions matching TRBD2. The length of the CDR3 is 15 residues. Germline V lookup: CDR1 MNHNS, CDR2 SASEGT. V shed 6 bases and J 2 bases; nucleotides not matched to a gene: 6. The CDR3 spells CASRPRGETKNIQYF. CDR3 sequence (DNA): TGTGCCAGCAGACCGCGGGGGGAGACCAAAAACATTCAGTACTTC.

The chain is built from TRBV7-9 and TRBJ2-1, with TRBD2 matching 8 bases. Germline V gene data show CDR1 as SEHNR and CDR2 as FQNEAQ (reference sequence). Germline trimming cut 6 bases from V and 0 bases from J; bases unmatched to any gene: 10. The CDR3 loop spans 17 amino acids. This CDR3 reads CASSSTSGGSSYNEQFF. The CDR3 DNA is TGTGCCAGCAGTTCTACTAGCGGAGGAAGCTCCTACAATGAGCAGTTCTTC.

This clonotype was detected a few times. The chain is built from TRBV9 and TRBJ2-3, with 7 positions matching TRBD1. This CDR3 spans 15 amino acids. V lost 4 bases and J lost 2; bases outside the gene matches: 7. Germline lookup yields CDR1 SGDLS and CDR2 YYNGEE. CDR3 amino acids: CASSPGGPLTDTQYF. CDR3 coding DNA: TGTGCCAGCAGCCCAGGGGGACCCCTCACAGATACGCAGTATTTT.